What follows describes a single T cell receptor (beta chain). These data originate in a study of T cell responses to AZD1222 COVID-19 vaccine. In germline, CDR1 is LGHDT, CDR2 YNNKEL (reference sequence). This CDR3 has 14 residues. V lost 0 bases, J lost 9 bases, and 12 bases lay in between. The method was immunoSEQ multiplex PCR; TCRdb's version includes in-frame clones alone and lacks a portion of them. The data hold about 140,000 clones, with under 90% observed a single time. The input for sequencing was peripheral blood, taken 28 days after the second AZD1222 dose. The clonotype comes from an adult who received the AZD1222 COVID-19 vaccine. The rearrangement links TRBV3-1 (or the pseudogene TRBV3-2) to TRBJ1-5; D unclear. The CDR3 loop is CASSQDGVGRPQHF. CDR3 nucleotide sequence: TGTGCCAGCAGCCAAGATGGTGTCGGTCGGCCCCAGCATTTT.